The following is a TCR beta chain sequence with its context. Its antigen is not known. The CDR3 loop spans 14 amino acids. The V gene's germline CDR1 is MNHEY and CDR2 SMNVEV (reference sequence). V dropped 8 bases and J dropped 6 bases, with 17 bases sitting between them. These data belong to a study of response to subunit inactivated influenza vaccine. Whole-study findings and limits: Few new T cells, the authors suggested, are recruited by each seasonal influenza vaccination.

MiXCR, run by TCRdb on the RT-PCR reads, gives a single entry per CDR3 protein. This table holds 150,000 or so distinct CDR3 sequences, approximately 10% found once. This chain connects TRBV27 to TRBJ1-5; D may be TRBD1 (5 bases). The TCR sequence derives from a man aged 45-65 years who received an inactivated influenza vaccine. The sample here was non-naive T cells sorted from PBMCs, taken roughly 48 days after vaccination. CDR3 in DNA: TGTGCCAGCGGGGACCCAAGTCGGAGTCAGCCCCAGCATTTT. It translates to CASGDPSRSQPQHF.